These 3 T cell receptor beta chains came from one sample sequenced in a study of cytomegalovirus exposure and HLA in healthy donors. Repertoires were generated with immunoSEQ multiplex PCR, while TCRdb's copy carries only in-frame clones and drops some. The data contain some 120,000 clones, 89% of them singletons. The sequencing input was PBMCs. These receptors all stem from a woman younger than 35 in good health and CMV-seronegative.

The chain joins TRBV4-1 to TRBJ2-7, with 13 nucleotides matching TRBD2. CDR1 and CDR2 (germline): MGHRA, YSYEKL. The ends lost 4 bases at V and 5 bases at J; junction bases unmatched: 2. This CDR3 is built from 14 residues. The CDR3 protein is CASSRTSGSNEQYF. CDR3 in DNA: TGCGCCAGCAGCCGGACTAGCGGGAGCAACGAGCAGTACTTC.

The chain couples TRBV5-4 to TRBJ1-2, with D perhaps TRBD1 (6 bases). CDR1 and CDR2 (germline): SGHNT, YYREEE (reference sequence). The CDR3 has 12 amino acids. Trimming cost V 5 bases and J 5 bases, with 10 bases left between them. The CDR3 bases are TGTGCCAGCAGGCCCACAGGGTATGGCTACACCTTC. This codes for CASRPTGYGYTF.

The CDR3 nucleotides read TGTGCCAGCAGCCGCGAATACGAGCAGTACTTC. Encoded protein: CASSREYEQYF. The chain joins TRBV5-6 to TRBJ2-7; D gene ambiguous. The CDR3 covers 11 residues. Trimming took 4 bases from V and 4 from J, leaving 6 bases between them. The germline V gene encodes CDR1 SGHDT and CDR2 YYEEEE.